This T cell receptor beta chain derives from a study of T cell repertoires in cytomegalovirus infection. As for the study in general: Public TCR beta signature analysis indicated the presence of both CMV infection and matching HLA type. Regarding the study as a whole: Totalled public TCR beta family frequency picked out people who carried CMV plus the relevant HLA. Predominance within the ex vivo response was attributable to HLA-C-restricted CMV-specific TCR beta clonotypes.

Concerning this clonotype: Its cognate antigen is unknown.

TCRdb independently ran MiXCR on the reads; one entry per CDR3 protein. The repertoire includes 310,000 or so distinct CDR3 sequences, just under 25% of them detected once, and approximately 12% sits in the top ten. The germline CDR1 and CDR2 sequences are SGHAT and FQNNGV. The CDR3 length is 16 residues. The trim removed 6 bases at V and 7 bases at J, leaving 14 bases unmatched. The sample was cultured PBMCs, taken from culture after CMV antigen stimulation. This TCR was recovered from a human donor in good health (CMV status not recorded). Some clones in this sample may be carry-over from other donors' samples. The chain couples TRBV11-2 to TRBJ2-1; 8 bases align to TRBD2. The CDR3 is CASSDLQRESGNEQFF. CDR3 bases: TGTGCCAGCAGTGATCTACAGCGGGAGTCGGGGAATGAGCAGTTCTTC.